This TCR beta chain was recorded in a study of tumor and adjacent non-tumor tissue in lung cancer. The wider study: The cohort had 12 to 13 adenocarcinoma, a couple of squamous cell and 1 small cell patients. Stage I to III disease affected 10 men and 5 women aged about 31 to 85. Study-wide points: Significantly higher TCR diversity was found in tumor than normal lung.

This sample's RNA came from whole unsorted tissue. This non-tumor lung sample came from over 3 cm beyond the tumor edge. The CDR3 covers 16 residues. Germline CDR1 reads SQVTM; CDR2 reads ANQGSEA. V was pared by 6 bases and J by 0 bases, with 19 bases between. As to this clonotype: Its antigen remains unidentified. In this CDR3 the conserved last residue, phenylalanine or tryptophan, is missing, so a read error is likely.

A modified ARM-PCR protocol with three rounds of nested PCR amplified TCRbeta. TCRdb independently ran MiXCR on the multiplex PCR reads; one entry per CDR3 protein. The table lists some 47,000 distinct CDR3 sequences, roughly 60% of them singletons, with around 20% in the top ten. The receptor's source is a woman aged 40 to 50 with non-small cell lung cancer. This chain joins TRBV29-1 and TRBJ2-3; D is perhaps TRBD2 (5 bases). The sequencing sample was made of distant non-tumor lung tissue. CDR3 bases: TGCAGCGTCTCGAGGGTGGCTAGATCTAGCACAGATACGCAGTATCTT. This codes for CSVSRVARSSTDTQYL.